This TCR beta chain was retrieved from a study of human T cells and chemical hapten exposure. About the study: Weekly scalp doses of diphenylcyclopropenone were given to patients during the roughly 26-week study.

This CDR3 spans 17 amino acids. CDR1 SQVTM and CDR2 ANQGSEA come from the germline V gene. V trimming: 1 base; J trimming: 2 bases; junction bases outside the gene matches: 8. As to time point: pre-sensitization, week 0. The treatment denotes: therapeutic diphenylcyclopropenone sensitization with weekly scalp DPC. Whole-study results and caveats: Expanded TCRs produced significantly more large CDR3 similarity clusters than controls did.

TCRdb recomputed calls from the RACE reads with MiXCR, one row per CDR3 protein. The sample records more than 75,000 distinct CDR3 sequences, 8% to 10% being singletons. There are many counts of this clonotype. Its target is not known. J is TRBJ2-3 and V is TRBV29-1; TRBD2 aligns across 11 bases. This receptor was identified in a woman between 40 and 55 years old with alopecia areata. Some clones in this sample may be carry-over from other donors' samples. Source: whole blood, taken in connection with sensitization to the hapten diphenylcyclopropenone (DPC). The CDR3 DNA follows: TGCAGCGTTGAAGGGTGGGTGACTAGCGGGGTCACAGATACGCAGTATTTT. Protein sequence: CSVEGWVTSGVTDTQYF.